This T cell receptor beta chain was identified during a study of cytomegalovirus exposure and HLA in healthy donors. Study outcomes and limitations: Confirmation in vitro established that a few CMV-associated chains were specific for CMV antigens.

Worth noting for this clone: Its specificity is unknown.

Clones were read by immunoSEQ multiplex PCR, and TCRdb kept only the in-frame ones, dropping some. The top ten hold 10% of the sample, which has about 160,000 clones, around 92% seen once. Sequenced sample: PBMCs. The receptor comes from a woman in her late teens or twenties in good health and CMV-seropositive.

Here the CDR3 DNA reads TGTGCCAGTGCCTTAGGACAGCTATCCTACGAGCAGTACTTC. Its translation: CASALGQLSYEQYF. The chain has TRBV6-5 and TRBJ2-7; weak D call: TRBD1 (6 bases). Trimming took off 9 bases at V and 1 base at J, with 16 bases between the two ends. Looked up from germline, CDR1 is MNHEY and CDR2 is SVGAGI. This CDR3 has 14 amino acids.